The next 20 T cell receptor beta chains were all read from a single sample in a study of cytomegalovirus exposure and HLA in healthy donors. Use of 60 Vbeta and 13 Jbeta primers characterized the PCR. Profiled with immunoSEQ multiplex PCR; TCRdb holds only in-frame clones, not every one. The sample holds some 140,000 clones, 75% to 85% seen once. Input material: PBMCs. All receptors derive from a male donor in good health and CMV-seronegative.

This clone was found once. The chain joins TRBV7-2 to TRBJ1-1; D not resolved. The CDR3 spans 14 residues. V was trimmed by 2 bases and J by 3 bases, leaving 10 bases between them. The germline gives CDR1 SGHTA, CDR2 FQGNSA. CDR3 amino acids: CASSLSPSHTEAFF. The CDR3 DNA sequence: TGTGCCAGCAGCTTATCCCCCTCCCACACTGAAGCTTTCTTT.

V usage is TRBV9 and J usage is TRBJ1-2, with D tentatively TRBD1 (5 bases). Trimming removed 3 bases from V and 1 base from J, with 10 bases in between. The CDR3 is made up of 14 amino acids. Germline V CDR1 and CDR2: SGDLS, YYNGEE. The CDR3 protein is CASSASDSNYGYTF. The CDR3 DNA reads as TGTGCCAGCAGCGCCTCCGACAGTAACTATGGCTACACCTTC.

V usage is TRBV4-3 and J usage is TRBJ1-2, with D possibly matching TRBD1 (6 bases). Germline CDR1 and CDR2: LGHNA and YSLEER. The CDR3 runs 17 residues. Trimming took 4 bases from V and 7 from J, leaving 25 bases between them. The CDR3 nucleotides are TGCGCCAGCAGCCCCGCCTTGGATGCAGGGGTTGGTGTTGGCTACACCTTC. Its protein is CASSPALDAGVGVGYTF.

The CDR3: CASFRGLNTEAFF. CDR3 sequence (DNA): TGTGCCAGCTTCAGGGGCCTGAACACTGAAGCTTTCTTT. The chain has TRBV7-8 and TRBJ1-1, with D possibly being TRBD1 (6 bases). The CDR3 is made up of 13 amino acids. With 8 bases removed from V and 0 bases from J, the gap between germline ends came to 10 bases. Germline V lookup: CDR1 SGHVS, CDR2 FQNEAQ. The full variable domain, in which reference TRBV7-8 and TRBJ1-1 provide the parts outside the CDR3, is GAGVSQSPRYKVAKRGQDVALRCDPISGHVSLFWYQQALGQGPEFLTYFQNEAQLDKSGLPSDRFFAERPEGSVSTLKIQRTQQEDSAVYLCASFRGLNTEAFFGQGTRLTVV.

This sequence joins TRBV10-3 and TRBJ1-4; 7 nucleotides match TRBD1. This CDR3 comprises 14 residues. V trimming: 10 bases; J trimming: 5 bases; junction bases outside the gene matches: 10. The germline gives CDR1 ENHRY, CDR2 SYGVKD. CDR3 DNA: TGTGCCAGCAGGTACAGGGGACGGAATGAAAAACTGTTTTTT. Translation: CASRYRGRNEKLFF.

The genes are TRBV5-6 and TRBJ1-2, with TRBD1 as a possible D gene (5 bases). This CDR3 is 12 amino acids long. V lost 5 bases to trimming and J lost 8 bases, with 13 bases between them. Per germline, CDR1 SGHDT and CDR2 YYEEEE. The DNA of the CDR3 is TGTGCCAGCAGAGGCAGGGAGGCCGGCTACACCTTC. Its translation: CASRGREAGYTF.

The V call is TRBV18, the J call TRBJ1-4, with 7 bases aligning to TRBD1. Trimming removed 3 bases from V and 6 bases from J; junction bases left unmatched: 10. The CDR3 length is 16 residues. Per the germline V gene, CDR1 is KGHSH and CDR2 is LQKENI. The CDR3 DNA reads TGTGCCAGCTCACCTTACCGGACAGGACGTGATGAAAAACTGTTTTTT. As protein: CASSPYRTGRDEKLFF.

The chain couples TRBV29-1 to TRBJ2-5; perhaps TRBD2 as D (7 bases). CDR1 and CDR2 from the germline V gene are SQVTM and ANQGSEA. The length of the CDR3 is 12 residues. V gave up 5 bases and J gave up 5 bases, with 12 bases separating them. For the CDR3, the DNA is TGCAGCGTTCGGGGGGCGGGGGAGACCCAGTACTTC. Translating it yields CSVRGAGETQYF.

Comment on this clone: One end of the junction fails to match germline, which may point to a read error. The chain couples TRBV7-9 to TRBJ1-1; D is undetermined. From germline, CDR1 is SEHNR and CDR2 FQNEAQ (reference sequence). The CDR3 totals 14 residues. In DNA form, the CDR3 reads TGTTCCAGCATCGACACGAAATGGAACACTGAAGCTTTCTTT. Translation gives CSSIDTKWNTEAFF.

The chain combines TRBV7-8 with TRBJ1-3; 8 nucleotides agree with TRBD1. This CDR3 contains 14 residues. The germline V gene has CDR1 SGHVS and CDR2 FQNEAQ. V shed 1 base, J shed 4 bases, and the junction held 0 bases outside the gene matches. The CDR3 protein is CASSLGTGGNTIYF. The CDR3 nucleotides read TGTGCCAGCAGCTTAGGGACAGGGGGAAACACCATATATTTT.

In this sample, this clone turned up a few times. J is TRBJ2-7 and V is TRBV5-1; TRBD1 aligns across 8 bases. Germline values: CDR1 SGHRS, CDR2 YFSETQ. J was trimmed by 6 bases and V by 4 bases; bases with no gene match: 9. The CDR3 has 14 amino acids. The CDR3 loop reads CASSPGTGSTEQYF. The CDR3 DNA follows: TGCGCCAGCAGCCCTGGGACAGGAAGCACCGAGCAGTACTTC.

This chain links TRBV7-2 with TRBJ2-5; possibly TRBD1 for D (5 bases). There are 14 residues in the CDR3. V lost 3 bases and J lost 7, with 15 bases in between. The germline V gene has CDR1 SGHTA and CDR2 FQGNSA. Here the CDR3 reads CASSFVDSYGTQYF. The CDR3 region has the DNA TGTGCCAGCAGCTTTGTCGACAGCTACGGGACCCAGTACTTC.

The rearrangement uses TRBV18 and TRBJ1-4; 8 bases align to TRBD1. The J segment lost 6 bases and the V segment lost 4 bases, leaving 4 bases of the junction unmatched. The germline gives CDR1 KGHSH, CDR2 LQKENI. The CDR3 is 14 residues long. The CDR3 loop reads CASSRQGTDEKLFF. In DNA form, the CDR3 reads TGTGCCAGCTCACGACAGGGGACGGATGAAAAACTGTTTTTT.

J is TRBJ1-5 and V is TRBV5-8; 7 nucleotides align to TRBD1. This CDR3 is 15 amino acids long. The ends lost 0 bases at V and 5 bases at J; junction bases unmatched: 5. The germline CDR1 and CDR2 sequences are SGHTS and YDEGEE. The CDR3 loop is CASSLAGQRHQPQHF. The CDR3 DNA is TGTGCCAGCAGCTTGGCGGGACAGCGTCATCAGCCCCAGCATTTT.

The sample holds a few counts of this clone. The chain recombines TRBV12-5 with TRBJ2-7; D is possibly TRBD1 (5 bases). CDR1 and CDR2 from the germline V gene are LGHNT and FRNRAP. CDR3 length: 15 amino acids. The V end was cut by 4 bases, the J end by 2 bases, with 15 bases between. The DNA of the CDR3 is TGTGCTAGTGGTTCGCCCCAGGGCCTTACCTACGAGCAGTACTTC. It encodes CASGSPQGLTYEQYF.

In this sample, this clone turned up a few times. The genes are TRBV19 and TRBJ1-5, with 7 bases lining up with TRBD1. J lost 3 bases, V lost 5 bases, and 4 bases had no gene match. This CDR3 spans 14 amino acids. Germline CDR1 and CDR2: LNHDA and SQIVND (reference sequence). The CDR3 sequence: CASSPQGDNQPQHF. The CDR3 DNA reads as TGTGCCAGTAGTCCCCAGGGGGACAATCAGCCCCAGCATTTT.

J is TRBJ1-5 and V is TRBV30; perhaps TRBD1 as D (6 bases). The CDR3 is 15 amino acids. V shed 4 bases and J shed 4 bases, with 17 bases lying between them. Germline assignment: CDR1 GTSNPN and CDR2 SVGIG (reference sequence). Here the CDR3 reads CAWTGRGGANQPQHF. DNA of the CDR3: TGTGCCTGGACCGGACGGGGGGGGGCTAATCAGCCCCAGCATTTT.

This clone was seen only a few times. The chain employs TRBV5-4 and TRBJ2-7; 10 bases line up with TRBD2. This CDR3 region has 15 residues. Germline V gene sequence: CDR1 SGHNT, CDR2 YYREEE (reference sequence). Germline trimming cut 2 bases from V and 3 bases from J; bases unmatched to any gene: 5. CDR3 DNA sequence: TGTGCCAGCAGCTTCGGGACTAGCGACATCTACGAGCAGTACTTC. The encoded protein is CASSFGTSDIYEQYF.

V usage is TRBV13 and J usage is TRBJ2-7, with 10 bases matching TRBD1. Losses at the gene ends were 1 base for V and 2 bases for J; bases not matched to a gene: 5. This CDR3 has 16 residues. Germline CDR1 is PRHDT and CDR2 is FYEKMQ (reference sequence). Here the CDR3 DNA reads TGTGCCAGCAGCTTAGTGGGGACAGGGGTAACCTACGAGCAGTACTTC. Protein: CASSLVGTGVTYEQYF.

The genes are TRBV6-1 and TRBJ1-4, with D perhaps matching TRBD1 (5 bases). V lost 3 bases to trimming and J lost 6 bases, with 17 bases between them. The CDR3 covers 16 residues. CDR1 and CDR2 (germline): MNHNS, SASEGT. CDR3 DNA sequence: TGTGCCAGCAGTGAGGGGCAGACGACCGTTTATGAAAAACTGTTTTTT. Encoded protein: CASSEGQTTVYEKLFF.